One and the same sample provided the 27 T cell receptor beta chains below, sequenced in a study of blood T cell repertoires in COVID-19. Sequencing used immunoSEQ multiplex PCR; TCRdb keeps in-frame clones, though not all of them. Here the sample spans about 72,000 clones, approximately 91% being singletons. Sequences were obtained from peripheral blood. The receptors come from a man between 45 and 60 years old with acute or convalescent COVID-19.

The chain joins TRBV5-4 to TRBJ2-6; TRBD1 is a possible D gene (6 bases). Per germline, CDR1 SGHNT and CDR2 YYREEE (reference sequence). The CDR3 loop spans 16 amino acids. The V and J ends lost 2 bases and 0 bases respectively, with 9 bases between them. The CDR3 DNA reads as TGTGCCAGCAGCTTAAGACAGGACTCTGGGGCCAACGTCCTGACTTTC. Amino acids: CASSLRQDSGANVLTF. The full variable domain, completed using reference TRBV5-4 and TRBJ2-6, is ETGVTQSPTHLIKTRGQQVTLRCSSQSGHNTVSWYQQALGQGPQFIFQYYREEENGRGNFPPRFSGLQFPNYSSELNVNALELDDSALYLCASSLRQDSGANVLTFGAGSRLTVL.

The chain employs TRBV23-1 and TRBJ2-5; 8 bases match TRBD1. TRBV23-1 is an ORF, and what it does is uncertain. The length of the CDR3 is 15 residues. The J segment lost 5 bases and the V segment lost 4 bases, leaving 9 bases of the junction unmatched. CDR3 DNA sequence: TGCGCCAGCAGTCTTCATGGACAGGGTGGGGAGACCCAGTACTTC. Encoded protein: CASSLHGQGGETQYF.

This chain connects TRBV5-1 to TRBJ2-3; tentative D call: TRBD2 (6 bases). Germline lookup yields CDR1 SGHRS and CDR2 YFSETQ. The CDR3 covers 16 residues. The V end lost 4 bases, the J end lost 2 bases, and 17 bases lay between the germline ends. Written as DNA, the CDR3 is TGCGCCAGCAGCGCAACAGGACTACTACCCACAGATACGCAGTATTTT. Translated: CASSATGLLPTDTQYF.

The gene calls are TRBV6-6 and TRBJ2-7, with D tentatively TRBD1 (7 bases). CDR3 length equals 13 residues. Trimming left V 4 bases short and J 4 bases short, with 11 bases between. In germline, CDR1 is MNHNY, CDR2 SVGAGI (reference sequence). CDR3 DNA sequence: TGTGCCAGCAGTTTGGCAGGGGGGTACGAGCAGTACTTC. This sequence encodes CASSLAGGYEQYF.

Ten or more counts support this clone. The V and J genes are TRBV2 and TRBJ1-4, with D unresolved. Trimming pared 1 base from V and 7 bases from J, leaving 13 bases between. Germline V gives CDR1 SNHLY, CDR2 FYNNEI. The CDR3 spans 15 residues. The CDR3 region has the DNA TGTGCCAGCAGTGAAGACTCGCTTATTGGTGAAAAACTGTTTTTT. Protein sequence: CASSEDSLIGEKLFF.

The CDR3 sequence is CASSLRENYGYTF. CDR3 bases: TGTGCCAGCAGCTTAAGGGAGAACTATGGCTACACCTTC. This chain uses TRBV7-9 with TRBJ1-2; D is unresolved. The CDR3 is 13 amino acids. Germline CDR1 and CDR2: SEHNR and FQNEAQ (reference sequence). Trimming took off 2 bases at V and 2 bases at J, with 6 bases between the two ends. Looking up the rest from reference TRBV7-9 and TRBJ1-2 gives the full variable domain: DTGVSQNPRHKITKRGQNVTFRCDPISEHNRLYWYRQTLGQGPEFLTYFQNEAQLEKSRLLSDRFSAERPKGSFSTLEIQRTEQGDSAMYLCASSLRENYGYTFGSGTRLTVV.

The chain links TRBV25-1 to TRBJ2-7; a possible D gene is TRBD2 (5 bases). The ends were cut back, 5 bases at V and 3 bases at J, with 11 bases in the middle. This CDR3 contains 13 residues. CDR1 and CDR2 from the germline V gene are MGHDK and SYGVNS. CDR3 amino acids: CASSQTGYYEQYF. The CDR3 region has the DNA TGTGCCAGCAGTCAAACGGGATACTACGAGCAGTACTTC.

The genes are TRBV7-8 and TRBJ1-6; D remains ambiguous. Trimming removed 0 bases from V and 8 bases from J, with 11 bases in between. Germline CDR1 is SGHVS and CDR2 is FQNEAQ. This CDR3 is 15 amino acids long. CDR3 protein: CASSLAWQADSPLHF. The DNA of the CDR3 is TGTGCCAGCAGCTTAGCGTGGCAGGCTGATTCACCCCTCCACTTT.

The chain joins TRBV27 to TRBJ2-1, with a weak D call TRBD1 (6 bases). In germline, CDR1 is MNHEY, CDR2 SMNVEV (reference sequence). Between the trimmed V and J ends, which lost 6 bases and 13 bases, there was a span of 16 bases. CDR3 length: 12 amino acids. Here the CDR3 DNA reads TGTGCCAGCAGGAATAACGACAGGCTACAGTTCTTC. It encodes CASRNNDRLQFF.

The chain is built from TRBV10-1 and TRBJ2-3; 11 nucleotides match TRBD2. With V trimmed by 1 base and J by 1 base, 7 bases remained unmatched. This CDR3 has 18 amino acids. Germline V gives CDR1 WNHNN, CDR2 SYGVQD (reference sequence). The CDR3 DNA follows: TGCGCCAGCAGTGAGTTAGCGGGGGGGGATTCTGGCACAGATACGCAGTATTTT. It is translated as CASSELAGGDSGTDTQYF.

Only one count was recorded for this clone. The chain is built from TRBV19 and TRBJ1-6; 7 bases map to TRBD1. V shed 8 bases and J 6 bases; nucleotides not matched to a gene: 4. The CDR3 contains 13 residues. Germline CDR1 LNHDA, CDR2 SQIVND (reference sequence). The chain's CDR3 is CASSQGFNSPLHF. DNA of the CDR3: TGTGCCAGTTCACAGGGGTTTAATTCACCCCTCCACTTT. Combining the CDR3 with reference TRBV19 and TRBJ1-6 gives the whole variable domain DGGITQSPKYLFRKEGQNVTLSCEQNLNHDAMYWYRQDPGQGLRLIYYSQIVNDFQKGDIAEGYSVSREKKESFPLTVTSAQKNPTAFYLCASSQGFNSPLHFGNGTRLTVT.

The V and J genes are TRBV27 and TRBJ2-3; 7 bases fit TRBD2. Germline assignment: CDR1 MNHEY and CDR2 SMNVEV (reference sequence). The CDR3 has 13 amino acids. The J segment lost 5 bases and the V segment lost 6 bases, leaving 5 bases of the junction unmatched. CDR3 sequence: CASSRGVGDTQYF. DNA of the CDR3: TGTGCCAGCAGCCGGGGGGTGGGAGATACGCAGTATTTT.

The genes are TRBV7-2 and TRBJ1-5; D is possibly TRBD1 (6 bases). The CDR3 extends over 13 amino acids. Germline assignment: CDR1 SGHTA and CDR2 FQGNSA. V lost 5 bases and J 7 bases, leaving 12 bases between the germline ends. The chain's CDR3 is CASSPDRQQPQHF. In DNA form, the CDR3 reads TGTGCCAGCAGCCCAGACAGGCAACAGCCCCAGCATTTT. Looking up the rest from reference TRBV7-2 and TRBJ1-5 gives the full variable domain: GAGVSQSPSNKVTEKGKDVELRCDPISGHTALYWYRQSLGQGLEFLIYFQGNSAPDKSGLPSDRFSAERTGGSVSTLTIQRTQQEDSAVYLCASSPDRQQPQHFGDGTRLSIL.

The rearrangement uses TRBV19 and TRBJ1-2, with 8 bases identical to TRBD1. The germline V gene has CDR1 LNHDA and CDR2 SQIVND (reference sequence). The CDR3 is 15 residues long. With 3 bases clipped from V and 0 bases from J, the junction kept 3 bases outside the gene matches. CDR3 residues: CASSIGTGANYGYTF. DNA for the CDR3: TGTGCCAGTAGTATCGGGACAGGAGCTAACTATGGCTACACCTTC.

The chain combines TRBV7-8 with TRBJ1-5; D gene uncertain. V was trimmed by 6 bases and J by 0 bases, leaving 18 bases between them. The CDR3 loop spans 17 amino acids. Germline loops: CDR1 SGHVS, CDR2 FQNEAQ. The CDR3 sequence: CASSLNSAGYSNQPQHF. As DNA, the CDR3 is TGTGCCAGCAGTCTTAATTCGGCGGGTTATAGCAATCAGCCCCAGCATTTT.

This clone was observed a single time. The chain recombines TRBV5-6 with TRBJ1-3; the match to TRBD1 covers 7 bases. The trim removed 4 bases at V and 4 bases at J, leaving 5 bases unmatched. The CDR3 runs to 14 residues. Germline CDR1 reads SGHDT; CDR2 reads YYEEEE. The CDR3 loop reads CASSPNRGGNTIYF. DNA for the CDR3: TGTGCCAGCAGCCCAAACAGGGGAGGAAACACCATATATTTT. Full variable domain (rest looked up from reference TRBV5-6 and TRBJ1-3): DAGVTQSPTHLIKTRGQQVTLRCSPKSGHDTVSWYQQALGQGPQFIFQYYEEEERQRGNFPDRFSGHQFPNYSSELNVNALLLGDSALYLCASSPNRGGNTIYFGEGSWLTVV.

The V and J genes are TRBV27 and TRBJ2-5; 9 bases are shared with TRBD1. The CDR3 is 13 amino acids. Germline V gives CDR1 MNHEY, CDR2 SMNVEV (reference sequence). V lost 8 bases and J lost 5; bases outside the gene matches: 6. The CDR3 coding sequence is TGTGCCAGCGGGGACAGGGAAGGGGAGACCCAGTACTTC. Its translation: CASGDREGETQYF.

The chain recombines TRBV19 with TRBJ1-3; TRBD1 agrees at 9 bases. Per germline, CDR1 LNHDA and CDR2 SQIVND (reference sequence). The V gene end was trimmed by 7 bases and the J gene end by 2 bases; junction bases not matched to a gene: 9. CDR3 length: 16 amino acids. Here the CDR3 DNA reads TGTGCCAGTACCTCGGGACAGGGAGTGACTGGAAACACCATATATTTT. Encoded protein: CASTSGQGVTGNTIYF.

The chain employs TRBV11-2 and TRBJ1-1; D remains ambiguous. Per the germline V gene, CDR1 is SGHAT and CDR2 is FQNNGV. This CDR3 has 16 residues. V shed 2 bases and J shed 3 bases, with 16 bases lying between them. CDR3: CASSLTNEWSDTEAFF. The CDR3 nucleotides are TGTGCCAGCAGCTTAACGAATGAGTGGTCGGACACTGAAGCTTTCTTT.

The chain combines TRBV29-1 with TRBJ2-5; 9 positions agree with TRBD2. Germline CDR1 is SQVTM and CDR2 is ANQGSEA. The CDR3 has 14 residues. Trimming removed 4 bases from V and 5 bases from J; junction bases left unmatched: 8. The chain's CDR3 is CSVGTSGFRETQYF. The CDR3 nucleotides read TGCAGCGTTGGAACTAGCGGGTTTCGGGAGACCCAGTACTTC.

This clone has just one count. V and J are TRBV10-2 and TRBJ2-3; 10 positions match TRBD2. The germline V gene encodes CDR1 WSHSY and CDR2 SAAADI. V lost 1 base and J lost 0; bases outside the gene matches: 7. The CDR3 totals 18 residues. The chain's CDR3 is CASSELIAGGSSTDTQYF. The CDR3 coding sequence is TGCGCCAGCAGTGAGTTAATAGCGGGGGGTTCCAGCACAGATACGCAGTATTTT.

CDR3: CASSEGQGHRGGYTF. In DNA form, the CDR3 reads TGTGCCAGCAGTGAAGGTCAGGGCCACCGTGGGGGCTACACCTTC. The chain uses TRBV6-1 and TRBJ1-2; TRBD1 is a possible D gene (5 bases). The CDR3 loop spans 15 amino acids. Looked up from germline, CDR1 is MNHNS and CDR2 is SASEGT. Trimming stripped 1 base from V and 8 bases from J, with 17 bases between.

The V and J genes are TRBV6-1 and TRBJ1-1, with D possibly TRBD1 on 5 matching bases. Germline values: CDR1 MNHNS, CDR2 SASEGT. The CDR3 has 17 amino acids. Trimming removed 2 bases from V and 0 bases from J, with 16 bases in between. CDR3 sequence (DNA): TGTGCCAGCAGTGAAACTTTGACAGAGGCAGTGAACACTGAAGCTTTCTTT. Its translation is CASSETLTEAVNTEAFF.

The chain combines TRBV28 with TRBJ1-1, with D maybe TRBD1 (6 bases). Trimming took 3 bases from V and 0 from J, leaving 17 bases between them. This CDR3 is built from 17 residues. CDR1 and CDR2 from the germline V gene are MDHEN and SYDVKM. The CDR3 is CASSFYDRTDLNTEAFF. DNA of the CDR3: TGTGCCAGCAGTTTTTATGATCGGACAGACTTGAACACTGAAGCTTTCTTT.

J is TRBJ2-2 and V is TRBV11-2; no definite D call. Trimming pared 2 bases from V and 6 bases from J, leaving 10 bases between. Germline V gene data show CDR1 as SGHAT and CDR2 as FQNNGV. This CDR3 is 14 amino acids long. The CDR3 nucleotides read TGTGCCAGCAGCTTACCGGTCCGGGCCGGGGAGCTGTTTTTT. It translates to CASSLPVRAGELFF.

V is TRBV3-1 (or the pseudogene TRBV3-2) and J is TRBJ2-5; 7 bases map to TRBD1. With 2 bases clipped from V and 7 bases from J, the junction kept 7 bases outside the gene matches. Germline lookup yields CDR1 LGHDT and CDR2 YNNKEL (reference sequence). The CDR3 covers 14 residues. CDR3 nucleotides: TGTGCCAGCAGCCAATTAAGGGGGCGCGGGACCCAGTACTTC. This codes for CASSQLRGRGTQYF.

The chain links TRBV2 to TRBJ1-4, with D perhaps TRBD1 (5 bases). V lost 2 bases and J lost 1, with 11 bases in between. Germline values: CDR1 SNHLY, CDR2 FYNNEI. CDR3 length equals 16 residues. The CDR3 here is CASSERRGGTNEKLFF. CDR3 sequence (DNA): TGTGCCAGCAGTGAAAGGAGGGGAGGAACTAATGAAAAACTGTTTTTT.